These T cell receptor beta chains were read from a single sample in a study of blood T cell repertoires in COVID-19. Profiled with immunoSEQ multiplex PCR; TCRdb holds only in-frame clones, not every one. The sample has roughly 300,000 clones; more than 75% are singletons. Specimen: PBMCs or T cells enriched from blood (not recorded which). All receptors come from a man younger than 45 who had recovered from COVID-19. CDR3s include the opening cysteine and the closing phenylalanine or tryptophan. A D gene is named only where the DNA matches it firmly. A row's size may be missing; if present it is once, few, many or a size class.

J gene,D gene,V gene,clone size,CDR3 DNA,CDR3 protein
TRBJ1-1,TRBD1,TRBV5-1,-,TGCGCCAGCAGCGGGGGACAGGGGAACACTGAAGCTTTCTTT,CASSGGQGNTEAFF
TRBJ1-2,-,TRBV30,-,TGTGCCTTCATTAACTATGGCTACACCTTC,CAFINYGYTF
TRBJ2-3,-,TRBV27,-,TGTGCCAGTAATATCGGGTCCCGGCCGGATACGCAGTATTTT,CASNIGSRPDTQYF
TRBJ1-2,-,TRBV11-2,-,TGTGCCAGCATCGGGAGGGTTGGCGGCTACACCTTC,CASIGRVGGYTF
TRBJ2-3,-,TRBV7-2,-,TGTGCCAGCGCTCCTGGGCGCCACGATGGAGATACGCAGTATTTT,CASAPGRHDGDTQYF
TRBJ2-2,TRBD2,TRBV7-9,few,TGTGCCAGCACCACCAGTCGGGGGGGGGTTAAGCTGTTTTTT,CASTTSRGGVKLFF
TRBJ2-3,-,TRBV6-1,-,TGTGCCAGCAGTGAAAAAGTAATGACTCGCGCGACCCTTACGCAGTATTTT,CASSEKVMTRATLTQYF
TRBJ1-2,TRBD1,TRBV3-1/TRBV3-2,-,TGTGCCAGCCGCCTCGGACAGGGGGCATCTGGCTACACCTTC,CASRLGQGASGYTF
TRBJ2-5,TRBD2,TRBV7-7,-,TGTGCTAGCAGCTCAGGTGGCGGGGGTGTTCAAGAGACCCAGTACTTC,CASSSGGGGVQETQYF
TRBJ2-2,-,TRBV29-1,-,TGCAGCTCCAGGGCCGCGAACACCGGGGAGCTGTTTTTT,CSSRAANTGELFF
TRBJ2-2,-,TRBV21-1,-,TGTGCCAGCAGCGAGGGACTAGCGGGAGCCCACACCGGGGAGCTGTTTTTT,CASSEGLAGAHTGELFF
TRBJ1-2,TRBD1,TRBV5-6,-,TGTGCCAGCAGCTCGCAGGGGGATTTTAGGGATGGCTACACCTTC,CASSSQGDFRDGYTF
TRBJ1-5,-,TRBV5-1,-,TGCGCCAGCAGCCCTCACCCTGCAGGGGAATATCTTCAGCCCCAGCATTTT,CASSPHPAGEYLQPQHF
TRBJ2-5,-,TRBV2,-,TGTGCCAGCGGAGCCCCGGGTGCGGGTGGCCAAGAGACCCAGTACTTC,CASGAPGAGGQETQYF
TRBJ1-4,-,TRBV15,-,TGTGCCACCAGCAGAGAGGGAGGGTATGTGATTGATGAAAAACTGTTTTTT,CATSREGGYVIDEKLFF
TRBJ2-1,-,TRBV7-6,few,TGTGCCAGCAGCTTAAGTTTAGGGACTGGGAATGAGCAGTTCTTC,CASSLSLGTGNEQFF
TRBJ1-6,-,TRBV7-2,few,TGTGCCAGCAGCCAGGGGCAGAGTCCTAATTCACCCCTCCACTTT,CASSQGQSPNSPLHF
TRBJ1-2,TRBD1,TRBV2,few,TGTGCCAGCAGTCCACAGGGGTCCCCCTATGGCTACACCTTC,CASSPQGSPYGYTF
TRBJ2-5,-,TRBV6-2/TRBV6-3,-,TGTGCCAGCAGTTCCCCATACCCAGGTCAAGAGACCCAGTACTTC,CASSSPYPGQETQYF
TRBJ1-2,TRBD1,TRBV29-1,-,TGCAGCGTCCGGGACAGGGGGCGAGAAGGCTACACCTTC,CSVRDRGREGYTF
TRBJ2-5,-,TRBV11-3,-,TGTGCCAGCAGCTTAGTATCGGAGACCCAGTACTTC,CASSLVSETQYF
TRBJ2-7,TRBD1,TRBV10-2,-,TGCGCCAGCAGCCAGGGGGCGGGTGAGCAGTACTTC,CASSQGAGEQYF
TRBJ1-5,-,TRBV27,-,TGTGCCAGCAGCACCGGGGGGGGGCAGCCCCAGCATTTT,CASSTGGGQPQHF
TRBJ2-5,TRBD2,TRBV9,-,TGTGCCAGCAGCGTTTCACTAGCGGGGGTTCGGCAAGAGACCCAGTACTTC,CASSVSLAGVRQETQYF
TRBJ1-5,TRBD1,TRBV19,once,TGTGCCAGTAGTATACAGGGGGAATATAGCAATCAGCCCCAGCATTTT,CASSIQGEYSNQPQHF
TRBJ2-3,-,TRBV6-5,-,TGTGCCAGCACCCTCTTAGATACGCAGTATTTT,CASTLLDTQYF
TRBJ2-6,-,TRBV7-9,-,TGTGCCAGCAGCTTAGCGGGCAGGGGAAAATCTGGGGCCAACGTCCTGACTTTC,CASSLAGRGKSGANVLTF
TRBJ2-7,TRBD2,TRBV5-1,-,TGCGCCAGCAGCCAAACCGGACTAGCGGGAGGGGAAGCGCAGTACTTC,CASSQTGLAGGEAQYF
TRBJ2-6,-,TRBV7-9,-,TGTGCCAGCAGCCCCCTAGGCAAAAGTGGGGCCAACGTCCTGACTTTC,CASSPLGKSGANVLTF
TRBJ1-2,-,TRBV6-5,-,TGTGCCAGCAGTTCTCTCACTAGGTATGGCTACACCTTC,CASSSLTRYGYTF
TRBJ2-1,-,TRBV19,-,TGTGCCAGTACAGCCTACAATGAGCAGTTCTTC,CASTAYNEQFF
TRBJ1-2,-,TRBV27,-,TGTGCCAGCAGTTTACAACGAGAGTCAGGCTATGGCTACACCTTC,CASSLQRESGYGYTF
TRBJ1-4,TRBD1,TRBV6-5,-,TGTGCCAGCAGTTACACAGGGGGCGGGAAAGAAAAACTGTTTTTT,CASSYTGGGKEKLFF
TRBJ1-2,-,TRBV19,once,TGTGCCAGTAGTTCTCGCGGGACCACTGGCTACACCTTC,CASSSRGTTGYTF
TRBJ1-5,TRBD1,TRBV7-9,-,TGTGCCAGCAGCACTGGGGGACAGTTTAGCAATCAGCCCCAGCATTTT,CASSTGGQFSNQPQHF
TRBJ2-2,-,TRBV19,-,TGTGCCAGTAGTCAGTCGGGAGTCGCCGGGGAGCTGTTTTTT,CASSQSGVAGELFF
TRBJ2-1,-,TRBV13,-,TGTGCCAGCAAGTTTGGCGGATACAATGAGCAGTTCTTC,CASKFGGYNEQFF
TRBJ1-5,TRBD1,TRBV14,-,TGTGCCAGCAGCCAAACAGGGGACCAGCCCCAGCATTTT,CASSQTGDQPQHF
TRBJ1-1,TRBD1,TRBV9,-,TGTGCCAGCAGCGTAGCCCAACAGGGGTTTCAGAGGGCTTTCTTT,CASSVAQQGFQRAFF
TRBJ1-2,-,TRBV24-1,-,TGTGCCACCAGTGATTTGCGCAGTGACTCCTATGGCTACACCTTC,CATSDLRSDSYGYTF
TRBJ2-7,TRBD1,TRBV5-1,-,TGCGCCAGCAGCTTGGCCCCCACGACAGGGATGAACGAGCAGTACTTC,CASSLAPTTGMNEQYF
TRBJ2-5,-,TRBV30,-,TGTGCCTGGAGAGACGGACGTAGGGGTGGGGAGACCCAGTACTTC,CAWRDGRRGGETQYF
TRBJ2-2,TRBD1,TRBV28,-,TGTGCCAGCAGTTCGACAGGGACCTACACCGGGGAGCTGTTTTTT,CASSSTGTYTGELFF
TRBJ2-1,TRBD1,TRBV28,-,TGTGCCAGCAGATTACCGGGACAGGGTAATGAGCAGTTCTTC,CASRLPGQGNEQFF
TRBJ2-3,-,TRBV7-9,-,TGTGCCAGCAGCGTGTACTCAATCAGCACAGATACGCAGTATTTT,CASSVYSISTDTQYF
TRBJ2-3,-,TRBV5-6,-,TGTGCCAGCAGCTTACGGGGTGGGTGGGCAGATACGCAGTATTTT,CASSLRGGWADTQYF
TRBJ2-1,-,TRBV5-5,-,TGTGCCAGCAGCAACAGTGCGAGCTCCTACAATGAGCAGTTCTTC,CASSNSASSYNEQFF